This record looks at one TCR beta chain sequence and its context. Its antigen is currently unknown. The method was immunoSEQ multiplex PCR; TCRdb's version includes in-frame clones alone and lacks a portion of them. The repertoire includes 65,000 to 80,000 clones, 90% of them detected once, and roughly 0.72% sits in the top ten. This sample is drawn from a study of OX40 agonist ivuxolimab in advanced cancers. About the research overall: In this cohort, patients received ivuxolimab, an agonistic anti-OX40 (CD134) antibody. Overall study findings and caveats: At 0.1 to 3.0 mg/kg, clonal expansion of CD4+ and CD8+ blood T cells had occurred by week 6.

Trimming took 5 bases from V and 3 from J; bases not matched to a gene: 4. Germline assignment: CDR1 SGHTA and CDR2 FQGNSA. The CDR3 is made up of 14 amino acids. The sample consisted of CD4+ or CD8+ T cells sorted from blood, taken in a trial of the OX40 agonist ivuxolimab. V gene TRBV7-2 combines with J gene TRBJ2-7; 10 bases map to TRBD1. The clonotype comes from an adult with an advanced solid tumor such as melanoma, head and neck, liver or kidney cancer. CDR3 sequence reads: CASSRRTGGYEQYF. The CDR3 DNA reads TGTGCCAGCAGCCGTCGGACAGGGGGCTACGAGCAGTACTTC. The full variable domain, in which reference TRBV7-2 and TRBJ2-7 provide the parts outside the CDR3, is GAGVSQSPSNKVTEKGKDVELRCDPISGHTALYWYRQSLGQGLEFLIYFQGNSAPDKSGLPSDRFSAERTGGSVSTLTIQRTQQEDSAVYLCASSRRTGGYEQYFGPGTRLTVT.